This T cell receptor beta chain was captured by sequencing in a study of blood T cell repertoires in COVID-19. Assay used: immunoSEQ multiplex PCR; TCRdb lists only in-frame clones, some missing. The sample records roughly 330,000 clones, around 87% being singletons. The receptor's source is a woman aged 30 to 39 who had recovered from COVID-19. The sequenced sample was PBMCs or T cells enriched from blood (not recorded which).

The CDR3: CATRENYGYTF. CDR3 DNA: TGTGCCACCAGGGAGAACTATGGCTACACCTTC. The chain combines TRBV6-4 with TRBJ1-2; a weak D match, TRBD1 (5 bases). The CDR3 covers 11 residues. Germline V lookup: CDR1 MRHNA, CDR2 SNTAGT. Trimming cost V 10 bases and J 2 bases, with 8 bases left between them.